These 25 T cell receptor beta chains came from one sample sequenced in a study of low-dose radiotherapy and immunotherapy resistance in tumors. Stated time point: before trial treatment. First-strand cDNA relied on TRAV- and TRBV-specific primers spanning alpha and beta chains. A roughly 22-cycle PCR with a constant-region primer and V-primer adapter amplified TCRs. TCRdb itself ran the reads through MiXCR, one entry per CDR3 protein. The data show tens of thousands of distinct CDR3 sequences, with more than 8% seen just once and under 1.1% held by the top ten. The input for sequencing was PBMCs, taken before treatment. The receptors originated from a male donor with prostate cancer.

This clonotype was seen at least ten times. This chain connects TRBV5-1 to TRBJ1-6; D possibly corresponds to TRBD1 (5 bases). CDR1 and CDR2 (germline): SGHRS, YFSETQ. The CDR3 runs to 15 residues. V was shortened by 4 bases and J by 5 bases, with 13 bases between the two germline ends. CDR3 in amino acids: CASSRDGRDNSPLHF. CDR3 bases: TGCGCCAGCAGCCGGGACGGGAGAGATAATTCACCCCTCCACTTT. Filled out from reference TRBV5-1 and TRBJ1-6, the complete variable domain reads KAGVTQTPRYLIKTRGQQVTLSCSPISGHRSVSWYQQTPGQGLQFLFEYFSETQRNKGNFPGRFSGRQFSNSRSEMNVSTLELGDSALYLCASSRDGRDNSPLHFGNGTRLTVT.

Ten or more counts support this clonotype. V is TRBV28 and J is TRBJ2-7, with D unresolved. V was trimmed by 10 bases and J by 1 base, leaving 14 bases between them. The CDR3 length is 13 residues. CDR1 and CDR2 from the germline V gene are MDHEN and SYDVKM. The CDR3 protein is CAITRPISYEQYF. CDR3 DNA: TGTGCCATCACAAGACCTATTTCCTACGAGCAGTACTTC.

At least ten counts were recorded for this clonotype. The chain carries TRBV25-1 and TRBJ1-4, with D unresolved. Germline CDR1 reads MGHDK; CDR2 reads SYGVNS. Trimming took off 4 bases at V and 8 bases at J, with 5 bases between the two ends. The CDR3 has 11 residues. The CDR3 loop reads CASSGGEKLFF. In DNA, the CDR3 is TGTGCCAGCAGTGGGGGAGAAAAACTGTTTTTT. The variable domain in full, completed from reference TRBV25-1 and TRBJ1-4, reads EADIYQTPRYLVIGTGKKITLECSQTMGHDKMYWYQQDPGMELHLIHYSYGVNSTEKGDLSSESTVSRIRTEHFPLTLESARPSHTSQYLCASSGGEKLFFGSGTQLSVL.

About this clonotype itself: A read error likely explains this, since a far larger clone differs by one base. The rearrangement links TRBV6-1 to TRBJ2-5; D possibly corresponds to TRBD1 (5 bases). The CDR3 has 12 amino acids. The ends were cut back, 3 bases at V and 5 bases at J, with 7 bases in the middle. Germline-derived CDR1 and CDR2 are MNHNS and SASEGT. The CDR3 region has the DNA TGTGCCAGCAGTGACAGGGTCGAGACCCAGTACTTC. This codes for CASSDRVETQYF.

This clonotype was counted ten times or more. The V gene is TRBV20-1, the J gene TRBJ2-7, with 9 bases matching TRBD2. The CDR3 covers 15 residues. J gave up 0 bases and V 0 bases, and 3 bases lay outside the gene matches. Germline V lookup: CDR1 DFQATT, CDR2 SNEGSKA (reference sequence). The CDR3 region has the DNA TGCAGTGCTAGAGATCTAGCGGGACGCTCCTACGAGCAGTACTTC. Its protein product is CSARDLAGRSYEQYF.

In its sample, this clonotype was seen many times. V gene TRBV7-6 combines with J gene TRBJ2-7; D may be TRBD2 (5 bases). V gave up 0 bases and J gave up 2 bases, with 11 bases separating them. Germline loops: CDR1 SGHVS, CDR2 FNYEAQ. The CDR3 totals 15 residues. CDR3 bases: TGTGCCAGCAGCTTAGCGGACTCCGGGGCCTACGAGCAGTACTTC. Translation: CASSLADSGAYEQYF.

This clonotype was counted many times. The gene calls are TRBV6-1 and TRBJ1-2; 7 nucleotides line up with TRBD1. Germline CDR1 is MNHNS and CDR2 is SASEGT. The ends lost 4 bases at V and 4 bases at J; junction bases unmatched: 6. The CDR3 runs to 14 residues. CDR3 DNA: TGTGCCAGCAGTGCTCGACAGGGTGGCTATGGCTACACCTTC. This gives the protein CASSARQGGYGYTF.

This clonotype was detected many times. The CDR3 nucleotides are TGTGCCAGCAGCACCCAAGGACTAGCGGGAGGGCCTTACGCAGATACGCAGTATTTT. Amino acids: CASSTQGLAGGPYADTQYF. V and J are TRBV7-2 and TRBJ2-3; 15 bases are a match to TRBD2. The V segment lost 5 bases and the J segment 4 bases; nucleotides outside the gene matches: 13. The CDR3 length is 19 residues. Germline V gives CDR1 SGHTA, CDR2 FQGNSA.

At least ten counts were recorded for this clonotype. V is TRBV20-1 and J is TRBJ2-7, with a possible D match to TRBD1 (5 bases). Trimming took 0 bases from V and 2 from J, leaving 14 bases between them. This CDR3 is 15 amino acids long. Germline V lookup: CDR1 DFQATT, CDR2 SNEGSKA (reference sequence). CDR3 sequence: CSARDGQGNPYEQYF. The CDR3 DNA sequence: TGCAGTGCTAGAGATGGGCAGGGAAATCCCTACGAGCAGTACTTC.

This clonotype showed up many times. The chain is built from TRBV6-5 and TRBJ2-1; tentative D call: TRBD2 (6 bases). V was clipped by 7 bases and J by 6 bases, with 16 bases between them. In germline, CDR1 is MNHEY, CDR2 SVGAGI. The CDR3 extends over 14 amino acids. The CDR3 DNA is TGTGCCAGCAACCCGGGACTCCGGGCCAATGAGCAGTTCTTC. Translation: CASNPGLRANEQFF.

This clonotype was counted many times. The J gene is TRBJ1-3, the V gene TRBV4-3; D gene ambiguous. The CDR3 is made up of 14 amino acids. Trimming stripped 0 bases from V and 4 bases from J, with 7 bases between. Germline CDR1 is LGHNA and CDR2 is YSLEER. The CDR3 protein is CASSQDLQGNTIYF. The CDR3 region has the DNA TGCGCCAGCAGCCAAGATCTACAGGGAAACACCATATATTTT.

This clonotype was seen repeatedly, ten times or more. CDR3 region: CSAILAGGAYEQYF. The CDR3 region has the DNA TGCAGTGCCATACTAGCGGGAGGAGCCTACGAGCAGTACTTC. V is TRBV20-1 and J is TRBJ2-7, with 12 bases that match TRBD2. The CDR3 loop spans 14 amino acids. The V gene's germline CDR1 is DFQATT and CDR2 SNEGSKA (reference sequence). V was clipped by 6 bases and J by 2 bases; unmatched bases: 5.

This clonotype was seen at least ten times. CDR3 bases: TGCGCCAGCAGTCCCGGGGGTATTGACAATGAGCAGTTCTTC. Translation gives CASSPGGIDNEQFF. The chain employs TRBV5-1 and TRBJ2-1; D might be TRBD2 (6 bases). This CDR3 has 14 amino acids. Germline CDR1 SGHRS, CDR2 YFSETQ. The germline V and J ends were trimmed by 5 bases and 5 bases, with 14 bases remaining between them.

This clonotype was found many times. The chain joins TRBV7-2 to TRBJ1-3; D might be TRBD1 (6 bases). V shed 5 bases and J shed 0 bases, with 14 bases lying between them. Germline V CDR1 and CDR2: SGHTA, FQGNSA. The CDR3 sequence is 16 residues long. The CDR3 DNA is TGTGCCAGCAGCCACATACAGGGCTTCTCTGGAAACACCATATATTTT. This translates into CASSHIQGFSGNTIYF.

In its sample, this clonotype was seen many times. The rearrangement joins TRBV28 to TRBJ2-7; 12 bases are a match to TRBD2. Germline V CDR1 and CDR2: MDHEN, SYDVKM. The CDR3 consists of 17 residues. The V and J ends lost 5 bases and 5 bases, in that order; junction bases with no gene match: 13. CDR3 nucleotide sequence: TGTGCCAGCAGTACCTTTAGACTAGCGGGAGTACTCCACGAGCAGTACTTC. Its translation: CASSTFRLAGVLHEQYF.

This clonotype occurred many times. V usage is TRBV3-1 and J usage is TRBJ2-5; the D is unclear. CDR3 length: 17 amino acids. CDR1 is LGHDT, CDR2 YNNKEL, per germline (reference sequence). The germline V and J ends were trimmed by 5 bases and 5 bases, with 24 bases remaining between them. The CDR3 nucleotides read TGTGCCAGCAGCTCCGGACCCGATGTACAAATTGTGGAGACCCAGTACTTC. Its protein is CASSSGPDVQIVETQYF.

Many counts were recorded for this clonotype. The V call is TRBV7-9, the J call TRBJ1-1, with D maybe TRBD1 (5 bases). CDR3 length equals 14 residues. Germline assignment: CDR1 SEHNR and CDR2 FQNEAQ (reference sequence). V was clipped by 1 base and J by 1 base, with 7 bases between them. The CDR3: CASSLGGPNTEAFF. CDR3 nucleotides: TGTGCCAGCAGCTTAGGGGGCCCGAACACTGAAGCTTTCTTT. Full variable domain (rest looked up from reference TRBV7-9 and TRBJ1-1): DTGVSQNPRHKITKRGQNVTFRCDPISEHNRLYWYRQTLGQGPEFLTYFQNEAQLEKSRLLSDRFSAERPKGSFSTLEIQRTEQGDSAMYLCASSLGGPNTEAFFGQGTRLTVV.

This clonotype was counted many times. The rearrangement uses TRBV7-3 and TRBJ2-2, with a tentative D call TRBD1 (6 bases). Trimming cost V 2 bases and J 4 bases, with 8 bases left between them. Germline V lookup: CDR1 SGHTA, CDR2 FQGTGA. The CDR3 is 14 amino acids. CDR3 bases: TGTGCCAGCAGCTTAGGACAGCCCACCGGGGAGCTGTTTTTT. It translates to CASSLGQPTGELFF.

This clonotype was found many times. The chain recombines TRBV7-2 with TRBJ1-6; the match to TRBD1 covers 8 bases. The CDR3 has 14 amino acids. Trimming removed 5 bases from V and 9 bases from J; junction bases left unmatched: 6. From germline, CDR1 is SGHTA and CDR2 FQGNSA. The CDR3 DNA sequence: TGTGCCAGCAGCCGAGGGACAGGTTTTTCACCCCTCCACTTT. It translates to CASSRGTGFSPLHF.

The sample holds many counts of this clonotype. J is TRBJ2-5 and V is TRBV7-9; 10 bases map to TRBD2. Germline values: CDR1 SEHNR, CDR2 FQNEAQ (reference sequence). This CDR3 has 15 amino acids. With 7 bases clipped from V and 4 bases from J, the junction kept 9 bases outside the gene matches. Here the CDR3 DNA reads TGTGCCAGCAAGTACGGACTAGCGGTTCTAGAGACCCAGTACTTC. It specifies CASKYGLAVLETQYF.

This clonotype was detected only a few times. This chain connects TRBV5-1 to TRBJ2-5, with 8 bases matching TRBD1. Germline V gene sequence: CDR1 SGHRS, CDR2 YFSETQ. Trimming cost V 4 bases and J 4 bases; bases outside gene matches: 3. The CDR3 totals 13 residues. For the CDR3, the DNA is TGCGCCAGCAGCACCGGGACAGGAGAGACCCAGTACTTC. Translating it yields CASSTGTGETQYF. Combining the CDR3 with reference TRBV5-1 and TRBJ2-5 gives the whole variable domain KAGVTQTPRYLIKTRGQQVTLSCSPISGHRSVSWYQQTPGQGLQFLFEYFSETQRNKGNFPGRFSGRQFSNSRSEMNVSTLELGDSALYLCASSTGTGETQYFGPGTRLLVL.

The table lists this clonotype with many counts. The chain recombines TRBV6-6 with TRBJ1-2; possibly TRBD1 for D (6 bases). This CDR3 is 15 amino acids long. Trimming cost V 8 bases and J 3 bases, with 19 bases left between them. Per the germline V gene, CDR1 is MNHNY and CDR2 is SVGAGI (reference sequence). The CDR3 sequence: CASEQGLLIDYGYTF. DNA for the CDR3: TGTGCCAGCGAACAGGGACTGCTAATCGACTATGGCTACACCTTC.

This clonotype was observed at least ten times. J is TRBJ2-7 and V is TRBV6-2 or TRBV6-3; 11 bases are a match to TRBD2. CDR3 length: 15 residues. V dropped 4 bases and J dropped 7; count of bases not matched to a gene: 9. The germline CDR1 and CDR2 sequences are MNHEY and SVGEGT. The DNA for the CDR3 is TGTGCCAGCAGTTCCCTAGCGGGAGGTCGAGGTGAGCAGTACTTC. As protein: CASSSLAGGRGEQYF.

V is TRBV2 and J is TRBJ1-5, with 9 bases aligning to TRBD1. The CDR3 sequence is 18 residues long. Germline V gene lookup returns CDR1 SNHLY and CDR2 FYNNEI. After removal of 6 bases from V and 0 bases from J, the junction contained 12 bases not matched to a gene. The CDR3: CASSPPGQGLYSNQPQHF. CDR3 DNA sequence: TGTGCCAGCAGCCCCCCGGGACAGGGCCTTTATAGCAATCAGCCCCAGCATTTT.

In its sample, this clonotype was seen many times. J is TRBJ2-1 and V is TRBV2, with 9 positions matching TRBD1. V shed 1 base and J 9 bases; nucleotides not matched to a gene: 7. CDR3 size: 15 residues. Germline V gives CDR1 SNHLY, CDR2 FYNNEI. This chain's CDR3 is CASSEVWTGASEQFF. The CDR3 DNA follows: TGTGCCAGCAGTGAAGTTTGGACAGGGGCATCTGAGCAGTTCTTC.